The rows below give T cell receptor beta chains drawn from one sample of a study of OX40 agonist ivuxolimab in advanced cancers. Using immunoSEQ multiplex PCR, the repertoire was profiled, and TCRdb retains in-frame clones only, with some absent. Of roughly 75,000 clones listed, over 75% are singletons. Specimen: CD4+ or CD8+ T cells sorted from blood, collected in a trial of the OX40 agonist ivuxolimab. These receptor sequences come from an adult with an advanced solid tumor such as melanoma, head and neck, liver or kidney cancer. Each CDR3 is given with its conserved first and last residue. A D gene is named only where the DNA matches it firmly. Clone size is stated in some rows and not others, as once, few, many or a class when expanded.

>-|TRBV21-1|-|TRBJ1-5
TGTGCCAGCAGCAAAGCGTACAGCTGGCTTAGCAATCAGCCCCAGCATTTT
CASSKAYSWLSNQPQHF
>-|TRBV6-5|-|TRBJ1-1
TGTGCCAGCAGTATACAGATGAACACTGAAGCTTTCTTT
CASSIQMNTEAFF
>-|TRBV6-5|-|TRBJ2-1
TGTGCCAGCAAGTCCTCGGGACTTATTGTCTTC
CASKSSGLIVF
>-|TRBV27|TRBD2|TRBJ2-1
TGTGCCAGCAGTTTATCGGGGGGGGGAAGGAATGAGCAGTTCTTC
CASSLSGGGRNEQFF
>-|TRBV19|-|TRBJ2-1
TGTGCCAGCCTGGGACGGATGTACAATGAGCAGTTCTTC
CASLGRMYNEQFF
>-|TRBV7-9|-|TRBJ2-1
TGTGCCAGCAGCTTGCTCTTAGCGGAGATGGTCCATGAGCAGTTCTTC
CASSLLLAEMVHEQFF
>-|TRBV7-9|-|TRBJ1-1
TGTGCCAGCAGCTTAGGGCAGGCTGAAGCTTTCTTT
CASSLGQAEAFF
>-|TRBV11-2|-|TRBJ1-1
TGTGCCAGCAGCTCCTCTTATCTGGGGGGCACTGAAGCTTTCTTT
CASSSSYLGGTEAFF
>-|TRBV28|-|TRBJ2-7
TGTGCCAGCAGTTCCACTCCGGGAGTCTACGAGCAGTACTTC
CASSSTPGVYEQYF
>-|TRBV4-3|-|TRBJ1-2
TGCGCCAGGAGGAGCTATGGCTACACCTTC
CARRSYGYTF
>once|TRBV28|TRBD2|TRBJ2-2
TGTGCCAGCAGTTTCGGGGTAGCGGGGAACACCGGGGAGCTGTTTTTT
CASSFGVAGNTGELFF
>few|TRBV18|TRBD1|TRBJ1-1
TGTGCCAGCTCACCGGACAGGGTAGGCACTGAAGCTTTCTTT
CASSPDRVGTEAFF
>-|TRBV6-1|-|TRBJ2-1
TGTGCCAGCAGCCATGATGTATACAATGAGCAGTTCTTC
CASSHDVYNEQFF
>-|TRBV19|-|TRBJ1-5
TGTGCCAGTAGTATGGAAGGAGGGGGGCCCCGCATGAATCAGCCCCAGCATTTT
CASSMEGGGPRMNQPQHF
>-|TRBV14|TRBD1|TRBJ2-7
TGTGCCAGCAGCAGATTGACAGGGGAAACCGGCGAGCAGTACTTC
CASSRLTGETGEQYF
>-|TRBV15|TRBD1|TRBJ2-2
TGTGCCACCAGCACTCGACAGGGGGTCACCGGGGAGCTGTTTTTT
CATSTRQGVTGELFF
>-|TRBV4-2|TRBD1|TRBJ1-1
TGTGCCAGCAGCCAAGTCGCACTCACAGGGGGAAGCACTGAAGCTTTCTTT
CASSQVALTGGSTEAFF
>-|TRBV25-1|-|TRBJ2-5
TGTGCCAGCAGTGAATTCAGGGCCCGGGAGACCCAGTACTTC
CASSEFRARETQYF